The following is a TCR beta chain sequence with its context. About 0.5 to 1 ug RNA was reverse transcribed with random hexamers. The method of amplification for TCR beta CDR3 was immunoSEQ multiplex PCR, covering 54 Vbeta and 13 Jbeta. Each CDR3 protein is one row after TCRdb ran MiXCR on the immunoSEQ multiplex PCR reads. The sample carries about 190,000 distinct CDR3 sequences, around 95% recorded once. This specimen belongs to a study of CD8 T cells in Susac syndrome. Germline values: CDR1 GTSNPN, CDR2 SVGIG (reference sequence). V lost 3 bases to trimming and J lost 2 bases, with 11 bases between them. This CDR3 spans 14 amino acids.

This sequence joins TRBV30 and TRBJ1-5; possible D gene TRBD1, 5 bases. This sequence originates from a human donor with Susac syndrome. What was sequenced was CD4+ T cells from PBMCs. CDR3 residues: CAWRQGLGNQPQHF. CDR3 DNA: TGTGCCTGGAGGCAGGGTTTAGGCAATCAGCCCCAGCATTTT.